This TCR beta chain was sequenced in a study of blood T cells in healthy people across ages. The CDR3 sequence is 14 residues long. Per the germline V gene, CDR1 is SEHNR and CDR2 is FQNEAQ (reference sequence). Trimming cost V 5 bases and J 3 bases, with 13 bases left between them. The use of a sample-barcoded 5' primer and a J-beta primer mix characterized a second PCR of about 7 to 12 cycles. TCRdb re-called the 5' RACE reads through MiXCR, storing one row per CDR3 protein. There are about 1.4 million distinct CDR3 sequences in the sample; roughly 59% occur only once, and 6.5% to 8.5% lies in the top ten.

The receptor comes from a man aged 18-30 years in good health. Sequenced: blood. V gene TRBV7-9 combines with J gene TRBJ2-5; possible D gene TRBD1, 6 bases. The CDR3 DNA reads TGTGCCAGCAGCGCACAGGGATGGAAAGAGACCCAGTACTTC. Amino acids: CASSAQGWKETQYF.